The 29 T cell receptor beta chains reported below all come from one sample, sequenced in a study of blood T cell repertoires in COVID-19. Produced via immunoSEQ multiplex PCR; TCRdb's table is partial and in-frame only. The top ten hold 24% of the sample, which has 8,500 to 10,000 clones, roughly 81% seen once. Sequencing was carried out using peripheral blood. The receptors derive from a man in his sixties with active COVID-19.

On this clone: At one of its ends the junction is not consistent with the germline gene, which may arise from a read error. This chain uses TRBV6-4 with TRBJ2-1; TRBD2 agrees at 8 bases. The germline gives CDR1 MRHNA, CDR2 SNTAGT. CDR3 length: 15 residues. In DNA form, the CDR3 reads TGTGCCAGCAGGGACTACTCCGTCGGGGGGGGTGAGCAGTTCTTC. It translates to CASRDYSVGGGEQFF.

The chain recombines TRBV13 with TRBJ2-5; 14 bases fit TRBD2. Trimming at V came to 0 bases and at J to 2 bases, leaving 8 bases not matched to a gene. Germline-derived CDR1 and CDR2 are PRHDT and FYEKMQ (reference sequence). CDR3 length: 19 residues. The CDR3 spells CASSLGLGLAGGPQETQYF. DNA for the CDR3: TGTGCCAGCAGCTTAGGCCTCGGACTAGCGGGAGGTCCTCAAGAGACCCAGTACTTC.

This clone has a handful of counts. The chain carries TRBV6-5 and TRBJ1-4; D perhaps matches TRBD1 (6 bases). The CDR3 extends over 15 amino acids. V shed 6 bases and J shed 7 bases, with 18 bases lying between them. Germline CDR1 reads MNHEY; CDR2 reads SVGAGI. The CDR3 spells CASSPITGLREKLFF. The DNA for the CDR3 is TGTGCCAGCAGCCCCATTACAGGGCTCCGTGAAAAACTGTTTTTT.

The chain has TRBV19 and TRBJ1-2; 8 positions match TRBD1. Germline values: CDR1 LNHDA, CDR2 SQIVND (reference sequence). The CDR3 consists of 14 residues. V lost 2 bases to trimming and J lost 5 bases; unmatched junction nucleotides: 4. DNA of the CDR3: TGTGCCAGTAGTATACCAGGGGGCCGGTATGGCTACACCTTC. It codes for CASSIPGGRYGYTF.

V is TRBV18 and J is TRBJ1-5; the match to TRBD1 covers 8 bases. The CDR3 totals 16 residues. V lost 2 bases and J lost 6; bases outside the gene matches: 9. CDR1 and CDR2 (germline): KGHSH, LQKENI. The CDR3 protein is CASSPADRGVIQPQHF. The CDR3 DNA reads TGTGCCAGCTCACCAGCCGACAGGGGAGTGATTCAGCCCCAGCATTTT.

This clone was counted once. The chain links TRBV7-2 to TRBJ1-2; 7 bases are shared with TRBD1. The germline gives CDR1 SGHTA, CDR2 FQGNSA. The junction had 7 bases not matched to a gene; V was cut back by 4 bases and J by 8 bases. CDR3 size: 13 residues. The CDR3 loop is CASSSDRAKGYTF. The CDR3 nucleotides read TGTGCCAGCAGCTCCGACAGGGCGAAAGGCTACACCTTC.

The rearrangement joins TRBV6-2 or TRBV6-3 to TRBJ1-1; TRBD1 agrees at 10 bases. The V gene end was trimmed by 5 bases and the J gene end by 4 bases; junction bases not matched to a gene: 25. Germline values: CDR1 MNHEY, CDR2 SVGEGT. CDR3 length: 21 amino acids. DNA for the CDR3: TGTGCCAGCAGTCGGCAATTCGAAGTTTGGGTCCCGGGACAGGGGAGCACTGAAGCTTTCTTT. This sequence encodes CASSRQFEVWVPGQGSTEAFF.

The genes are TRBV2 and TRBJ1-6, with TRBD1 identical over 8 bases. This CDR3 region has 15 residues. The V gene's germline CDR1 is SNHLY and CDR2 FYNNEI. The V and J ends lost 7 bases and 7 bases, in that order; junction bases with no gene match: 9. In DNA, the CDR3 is TGTGCCAGCAAGCGGGAGGCAGGGGGCAATTCACCCCTCCACTTT. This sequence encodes CASKREAGGNSPLHF.

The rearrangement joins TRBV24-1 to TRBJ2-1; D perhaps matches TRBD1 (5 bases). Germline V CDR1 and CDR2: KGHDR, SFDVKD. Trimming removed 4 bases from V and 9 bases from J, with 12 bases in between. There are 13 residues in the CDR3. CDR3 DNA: TGTGCCACCAGTGACGCAGGGTTGGGTGAGCAGTTCTTC. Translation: CATSDAGLGEQFF.

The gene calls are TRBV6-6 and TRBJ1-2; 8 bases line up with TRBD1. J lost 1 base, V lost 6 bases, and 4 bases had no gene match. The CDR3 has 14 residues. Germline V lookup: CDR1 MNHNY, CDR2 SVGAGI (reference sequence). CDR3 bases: TGTGCCAGCAGGGCGACAGGGGATAACTATGGCTACACCTTC. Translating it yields CASRATGDNYGYTF.

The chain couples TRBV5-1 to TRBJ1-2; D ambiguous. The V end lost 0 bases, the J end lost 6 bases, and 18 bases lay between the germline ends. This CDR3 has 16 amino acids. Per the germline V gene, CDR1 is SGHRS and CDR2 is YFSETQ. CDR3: CASSLAAVGRIDGYTF. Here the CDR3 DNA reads TGCGCCAGCAGCTTGGCCGCGGTGGGGAGGATAGATGGCTACACCTTC.

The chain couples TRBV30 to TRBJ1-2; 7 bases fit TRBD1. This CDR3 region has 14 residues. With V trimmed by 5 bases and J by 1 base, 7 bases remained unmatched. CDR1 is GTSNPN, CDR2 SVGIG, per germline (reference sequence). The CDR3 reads CAWLKDRFNYGYTF. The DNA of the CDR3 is TGTGCCTGGCTTAAGGACAGGTTTAACTATGGCTACACCTTC.

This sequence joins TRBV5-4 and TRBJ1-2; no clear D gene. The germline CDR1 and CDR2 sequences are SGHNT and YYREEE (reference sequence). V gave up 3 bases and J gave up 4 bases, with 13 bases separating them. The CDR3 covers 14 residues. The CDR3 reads CASSSYSFFYGYTF. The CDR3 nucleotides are TGTGCCAGCAGCTCTTACAGTTTTTTCTATGGCTACACCTTC.

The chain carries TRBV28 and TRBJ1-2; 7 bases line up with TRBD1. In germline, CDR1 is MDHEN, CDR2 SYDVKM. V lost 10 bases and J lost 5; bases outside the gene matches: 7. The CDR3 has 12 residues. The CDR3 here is CATLPGQYGYTF. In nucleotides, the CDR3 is TGTGCCACTCTACCGGGACAGTATGGCTACACCTTC.

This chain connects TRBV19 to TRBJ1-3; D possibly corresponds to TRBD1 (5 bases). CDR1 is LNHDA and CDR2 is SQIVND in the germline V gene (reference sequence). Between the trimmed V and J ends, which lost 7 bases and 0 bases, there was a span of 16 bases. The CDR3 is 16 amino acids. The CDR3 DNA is TGTGCCAGTATCCACAACCGGGGGAGCTCTGGAAACACCATATATTTT. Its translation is CASIHNRGSSGNTIYF. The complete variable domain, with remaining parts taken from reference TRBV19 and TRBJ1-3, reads DGGITQSPKYLFRKEGQNVTLSCEQNLNHDAMYWYRQDPGQGLRLIYYSQIVNDFQKGDIAEGYSVSREKKESFPLTVTSAQKNPTAFYLCASIHNRGSSGNTIYFGEGSWLTVV.

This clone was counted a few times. CDR3 in DNA: TGTGCCGCCTTCCCGGACAATACCGATGGCTACACCTTC. Amino acids: CAAFPDNTDGYTF. The chain uses TRBV18 and TRBJ1-2, with a weak D call TRBD1 (5 bases). Germline CDR1 reads KGHSH; CDR2 reads LQKENI. V lost 11 bases to trimming and J lost 6 bases, with 19 bases between them. This CDR3 has 13 amino acids.

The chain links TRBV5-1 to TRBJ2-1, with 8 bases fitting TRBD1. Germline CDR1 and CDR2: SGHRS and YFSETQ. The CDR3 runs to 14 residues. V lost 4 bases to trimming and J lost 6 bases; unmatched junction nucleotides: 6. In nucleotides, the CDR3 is TGCGCCAGCAGCCCCGGGACAGGTGTCAATGAGCAGTTCTTC. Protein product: CASSPGTGVNEQFF.

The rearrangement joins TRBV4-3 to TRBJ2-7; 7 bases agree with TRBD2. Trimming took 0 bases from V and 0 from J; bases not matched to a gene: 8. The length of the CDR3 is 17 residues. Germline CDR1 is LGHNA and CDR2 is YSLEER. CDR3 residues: CASSQDRKGRVSYEQYF. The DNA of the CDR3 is TGCGCCAGCAGCCAAGATCGGAAAGGGAGGGTCTCCTACGAGCAGTACTTC.

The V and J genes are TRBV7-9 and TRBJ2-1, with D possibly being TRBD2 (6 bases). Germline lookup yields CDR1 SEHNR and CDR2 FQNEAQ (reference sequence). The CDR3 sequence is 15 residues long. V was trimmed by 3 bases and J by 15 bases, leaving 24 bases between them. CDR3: CASSFTGTETSLGFF. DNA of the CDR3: TGTGCCAGCAGCTTTACCGGGACCGAAACTAGCCTGGGGTTCTTC.

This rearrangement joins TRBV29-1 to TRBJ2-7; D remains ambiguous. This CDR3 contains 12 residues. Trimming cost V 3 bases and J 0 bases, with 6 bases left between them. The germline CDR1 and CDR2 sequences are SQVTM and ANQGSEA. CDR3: CSVESYSYEQYF. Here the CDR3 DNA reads TGCAGCGTTGAGAGTTACTCCTACGAGCAGTACTTC.

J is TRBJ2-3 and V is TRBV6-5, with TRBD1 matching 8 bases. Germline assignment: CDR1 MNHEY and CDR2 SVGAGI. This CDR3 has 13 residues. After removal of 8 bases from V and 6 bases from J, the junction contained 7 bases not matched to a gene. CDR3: CASEAGGRDTQYF. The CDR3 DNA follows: TGTGCCAGCGAGGCAGGGGGCCGTGATACGCAGTATTTT.

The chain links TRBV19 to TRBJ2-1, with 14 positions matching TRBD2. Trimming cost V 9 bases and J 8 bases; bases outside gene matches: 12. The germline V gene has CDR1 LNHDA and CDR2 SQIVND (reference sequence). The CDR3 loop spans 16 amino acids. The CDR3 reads CASSSGLAGVEHEQFF. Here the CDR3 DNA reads TGTGCCAGCTCTTCGGGACTAGCGGGAGTAGAACATGAGCAGTTCTTC.

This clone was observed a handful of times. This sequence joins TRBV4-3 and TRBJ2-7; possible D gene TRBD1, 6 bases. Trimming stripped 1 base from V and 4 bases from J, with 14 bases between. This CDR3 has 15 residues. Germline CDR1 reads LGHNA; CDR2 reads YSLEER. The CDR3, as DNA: TGCGCCAGCAGCCAAGCCAGGGGTGGTTTGTACGAGCAGTACTTC. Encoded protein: CASSQARGGLYEQYF.

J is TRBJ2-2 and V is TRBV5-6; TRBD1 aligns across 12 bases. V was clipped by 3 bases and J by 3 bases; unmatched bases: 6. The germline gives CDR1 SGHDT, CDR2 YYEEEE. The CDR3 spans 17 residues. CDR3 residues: CASSSGTGGYHTGELFF. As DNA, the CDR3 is TGTGCCAGCAGCTCCGGGACAGGGGGCTATCACACCGGGGAGCTGTTTTTT.

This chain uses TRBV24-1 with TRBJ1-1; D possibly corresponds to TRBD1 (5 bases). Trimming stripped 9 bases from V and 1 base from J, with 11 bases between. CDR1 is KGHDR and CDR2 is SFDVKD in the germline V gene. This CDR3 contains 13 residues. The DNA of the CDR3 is TGTGCCACCTCGGCCCAGGGGAACACTGAAGCTTTCTTT. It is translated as CATSAQGNTEAFF.

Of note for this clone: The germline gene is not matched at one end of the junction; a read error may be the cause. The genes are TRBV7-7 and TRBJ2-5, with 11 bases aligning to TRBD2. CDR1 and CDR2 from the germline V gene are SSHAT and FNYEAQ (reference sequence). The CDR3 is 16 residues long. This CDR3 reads CASSLTTSGAGETQYF. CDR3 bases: TGTGCTAGCAGCTTAACGACTAGCGGGGCGGGGGAGACCCAGTACTTC.

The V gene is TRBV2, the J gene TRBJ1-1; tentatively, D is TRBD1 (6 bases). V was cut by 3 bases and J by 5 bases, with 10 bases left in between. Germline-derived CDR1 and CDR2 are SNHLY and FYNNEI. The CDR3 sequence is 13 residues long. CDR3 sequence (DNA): TGTGCCAGCAGTGAGCAGAGGGGGACTGAAGCTTTCTTT. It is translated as CASSEQRGTEAFF.

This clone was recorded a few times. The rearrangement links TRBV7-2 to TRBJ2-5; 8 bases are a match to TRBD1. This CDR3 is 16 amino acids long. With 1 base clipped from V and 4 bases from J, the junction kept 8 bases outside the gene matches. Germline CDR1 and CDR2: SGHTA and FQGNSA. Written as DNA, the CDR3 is TGTGCCAGCAGCTTAGGGGCAGGGGGCAGGAGAGAGACCCAGTACTTC. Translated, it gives CASSLGAGGRRETQYF.

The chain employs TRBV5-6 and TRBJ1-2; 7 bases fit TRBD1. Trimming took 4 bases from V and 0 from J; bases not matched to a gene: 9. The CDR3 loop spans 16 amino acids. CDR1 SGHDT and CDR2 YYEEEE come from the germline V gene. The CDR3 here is CASSPGQQPTNYGYTF. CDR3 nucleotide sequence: TGTGCCAGCAGCCCGGGACAGCAACCGACTAACTATGGCTACACCTTC.